Listed below are T cell receptor beta chains from one sample, sequenced in a study of blood T cell repertoires in COVID-19. Repertoires were generated with immunoSEQ multiplex PCR, while TCRdb's copy carries only in-frame clones and drops some. The table records roughly 230,000 clones, around 83% of them present only once. The sequencing sample was made of peripheral blood. The receptors stem from a man aged 40-49 years with acute or convalescent COVID-19. The CDR3 runs from the conserved cysteine through the conserved F or W. D genes are given only for firm matches. Not all rows give a size; the values are once, few, many and, for expanded clones, a class.

D gene: .
V gene: TRBV10-2
J gene: TRBJ1-1
clone size: .
CDR3 DNA: TGCGCCAGTGGGGACACCTACACTGAAGCTTTCTTT
CDR3 protein: CASGDTYTEAFF

D gene: .
V gene: TRBV12-3/TRBV12-4
J gene: TRBJ1-2
clone size: few
CDR3 DNA: TGTGCCAGCAGTTTGGGGCAGAACTATGGCTACACCTTC
CDR3 protein: CASSLGQNYGYTF

D gene: TRBD1
V gene: TRBV10-1
J gene: TRBJ1-2
clone size: once
CDR3 DNA: TGCGCCAGCAGTCCGAAAGAACAGGGGGACTCCTACTATGGCTACACCTTC
CDR3 protein: CASSPKEQGDSYYGYTF

D gene: .
V gene: TRBV3-1/TRBV3-2
J gene: TRBJ2-3
clone size: .
CDR3 DNA: TGTGCCAGCAGCCAAGATAGTAGGGGGAGAATCTCAGATACGCAGTATTTT
CDR3 protein: CASSQDSRGRISDTQYF

D gene: .
V gene: TRBV7-2
J gene: TRBJ2-7
clone size: .
CDR3 DNA: TGTGCCAGCAGCTTTCAGGGTGATCGTATCTACGAGCAGTACTTC
CDR3 protein: CASSFQGDRIYEQYF

D gene: TRBD2
V gene: TRBV9
J gene: TRBJ2-1
clone size: .
CDR3 DNA: TGTGCCAGCAGCGCCCCGGGGGGGCCCCACAATGAGCAGTTCTTC
CDR3 protein: CASSAPGGPHNEQFF

D gene: .
V gene: TRBV27
J gene: TRBJ1-5
clone size: few
CDR3 DNA: TGTGCCAGCAGGACGGGAGGGGCAGGTCGTAGCAATCAGCCCCAGCATTTT
CDR3 protein: CASRTGGAGRSNQPQHF

D gene: TRBD2
V gene: TRBV28
J gene: TRBJ2-3
clone size: .
CDR3 DNA: TGTGCCAGCAGTCCCGGGACTAGCGGGGGGGAACGATCTACGCAGTATTTT
CDR3 protein: CASSPGTSGGERSTQYF

D gene: .
V gene: TRBV4-1
J gene: TRBJ2-1
clone size: .
CDR3 DNA: TGCGCCAGCAGCCAAAACGAGGGATATGACAATGAGCAGTTCTTC
CDR3 protein: CASSQNEGYDNEQFF

D gene: TRBD1
V gene: TRBV11-2
J gene: TRBJ2-1
clone size: .
CDR3 DNA: TGTGCCAGCAGCGTATTTGGGACAGTCAATGAGCAGTTCTTC
CDR3 protein: CASSVFGTVNEQFF

D gene: .
V gene: TRBV28
J gene: TRBJ1-5
clone size: .
CDR3 DNA: TGTGCCAGCAGTTTAGGCCGCGGTGGCCGGCAGCCCCAGCATTTT
CDR3 protein: CASSLGRGGRQPQHF

D gene: .
V gene: TRBV3-1/TRBV3-2
J gene: TRBJ2-2
clone size: .
CDR3 DNA: TGTGCCAGCAGTCCTCGGAGGGGGCTCGGCACCGGGGAGCTGTTTTTT
CDR3 protein: CASSPRRGLGTGELFF

D gene: .
V gene: TRBV5-1
J gene: TRBJ2-5
clone size: .
CDR3 DNA: TGCGCCAGCAGCTTGGAGCCGTCAGGGATCGGCGAGACCCAGTACTTC
CDR3 protein: CASSLEPSGIGETQYF

D gene: .
V gene: TRBV14
J gene: TRBJ1-4
clone size: .
CDR3 DNA: TGTGCCAGCAGCCAGAAGCAAGGGAGGGAGAGTGAAAAACTGTTTTTT
CDR3 protein: CASSQKQGRESEKLFF

D gene: .
V gene: TRBV3-1/TRBV3-2
J gene: TRBJ1-2
clone size: .
CDR3 DNA: TGTGCCAGCAGCCAAGAGTCCCCCTTTCTCGGCTACACCTTC
CDR3 protein: CASSQESPFLGYTF

D gene: TRBD1
V gene: TRBV4-3
J gene: TRBJ1-5
clone size: .
CDR3 DNA: TGCGCCAGCAGCCTTCACCCCGGGACAGGAGACTATAGCAATCAGCCCCAGCATTTT
CDR3 protein: CASSLHPGTGDYSNQPQHF

D gene: .
V gene: TRBV18
J gene: TRBJ2-1
clone size: .
CDR3 DNA: TGTGCCAGCTCTTCGGACAGAAACAATGAGCAGTTCTTC
CDR3 protein: CASSSDRNNEQFF

D gene: TRBD2
V gene: TRBV5-4
J gene: TRBJ2-3
clone size: .
CDR3 DNA: TGTGCCAGCAGATTCGGGGGGGCCACAGATACGCAGTATTTT
CDR3 protein: CASRFGGATDTQYF

D gene: .
V gene: TRBV30
J gene: TRBJ2-1
clone size: .
CDR3 DNA: TGTGCCTGCTGGAGCCACAATGAGCAGTTCTTC
CDR3 protein: CACWSHNEQFF

D gene: .
V gene: TRBV10-3
J gene: TRBJ1-6
clone size: .
CDR3 DNA: TGTGCCATCAGTGATACCGGGTATACTTCACCCCTCCACTTT
CDR3 protein: CAISDTGYTSPLHF

D gene: .
V gene: TRBV5-1
J gene: TRBJ1-2
clone size: .
CDR3 DNA: TGCGCCAGCAGCTTGGAACAGCCGGTGCGTGGCTACACCTTC
CDR3 protein: CASSLEQPVRGYTF

D gene: .
V gene: TRBV6-5
J gene: TRBJ1-2
clone size: .
CDR3 DNA: TGTGCCAGCAGCCTGACAGAGAACTATGGCTACACCTTC
CDR3 protein: CASSLTENYGYTF

D gene: .
V gene: TRBV5-1
J gene: TRBJ2-5
clone size: once
CDR3 DNA: TGCGCCAGCAACCAGCAGGGCCAAGAGACCCAGTACTTC
CDR3 protein: CASNQQGQETQYF

D gene: TRBD1
V gene: TRBV5-8
J gene: TRBJ1-5
clone size: once
CDR3 DNA: TGTGCCAGCAGCTTGGGGACGAAAACAGGGGTCCAGCATTTT
CDR3 protein: CASSLGTKTGVQHF

D gene: TRBD1
V gene: TRBV25-1
J gene: TRBJ1-2
clone size: .
CDR3 DNA: TGTGCCAGCAGACCCACCGGCAGGGGGTTTAACTATGGCTACACCTTC
CDR3 protein: CASRPTGRGFNYGYTF

D gene: .
V gene: TRBV6-5
J gene: TRBJ2-7
clone size: .
CDR3 DNA: TGTGCCAGCAGTCGCGGCCCGGCTACCTACGAGCAGTACTTC
CDR3 protein: CASSRGPATYEQYF

D gene: .
V gene: TRBV5-4
J gene: TRBJ1-1
clone size: .
CDR3 DNA: TGTGCCAGCAGCTTGGCCAGGAGGGGGAACACTGAAGCTTTCTTT
CDR3 protein: CASSLARRGNTEAFF

D gene: .
V gene: TRBV9
J gene: TRBJ2-5
clone size: .
CDR3 DNA: TGTGCCAGCAGCCCAGTGGGGGGACAAGAGACCCAGTACTTC
CDR3 protein: CASSPVGGQETQYF

D gene: .
V gene: TRBV7-3
J gene: TRBJ2-3
clone size: .
CDR3 DNA: TGTGCCAGCAGCAGCAGCGGCAGGTTTACGCAGTATTTT
CDR3 protein: CASSSSGRFTQYF

D gene: .
V gene: TRBV6-2/TRBV6-3
J gene: TRBJ1-2
clone size: .
CDR3 DNA: TGTGCCAGCAGCCCCGACGGGGGCTATGGCTACACCTTC
CDR3 protein: CASSPDGGYGYTF

D gene: .
V gene: TRBV18
J gene: TRBJ2-2
clone size: .
CDR3 DNA: TGTGCCAGCTCACCCAAAATACAGGGCGGAACCGGGGAGCTGTTTTTT
CDR3 protein: CASSPKIQGGTGELFF

D gene: .
V gene: TRBV27
J gene: TRBJ1-1
clone size: .
CDR3 DNA: TGTGCCAGCAGTTTTACAGGGAAGACTGAAGCTTTCTTT
CDR3 protein: CASSFTGKTEAFF

D gene: .
V gene: TRBV5-6
J gene: TRBJ1-1
clone size: .
CDR3 DNA: TGTGCCAGCAGCTTGAACAGTTTTAACACTGAAGCTTTCTTT
CDR3 protein: CASSLNSFNTEAFF

D gene: TRBD1
V gene: TRBV5-1
J gene: TRBJ2-2
clone size: .
CDR3 DNA: TGCGCCAGCAGCCTGACAGGGGGTCCGAACACCGGGGAGCTGTTTTTT
CDR3 protein: CASSLTGGPNTGELFF

D gene: .
V gene: TRBV15
J gene: TRBJ2-2
clone size: .
CDR3 DNA: TGTGCCACCAGAAGGGGACTTAACACCGGGGAGCTGTTTTTT
CDR3 protein: CATRRGLNTGELFF

D gene: TRBD2
V gene: TRBV9
J gene: TRBJ2-3
clone size: .
CDR3 DNA: TGTGCCAGCAGTACTAGCGGGTGGAGCACAGATACGCAGTATTTT
CDR3 protein: CASSTSGWSTDTQYF

D gene: .
V gene: TRBV30
J gene: TRBJ2-7
clone size: .
CDR3 DNA: TGTGCCTGGAGTACGGGCTACGAGCAGTACTTC
CDR3 protein: CAWSTGYEQYF

D gene: TRBD1
V gene: TRBV11-2
J gene: TRBJ2-2
clone size: .
CDR3 DNA: TGTGCCAGCAACCGACAGGGGACGAACACCGGGGAGCTGTTTTTT
CDR3 protein: CASNRQGTNTGELFF

D gene: TRBD1
V gene: TRBV24-1
J gene: TRBJ2-1
clone size: .
CDR3 DNA: TGTGCCACCAGTGACGTGCGCGGACAGGGGTTCTCCAATGAGCAGTTCTTC
CDR3 protein: CATSDVRGQGFSNEQFF

D gene: TRBD2
V gene: TRBV5-1
J gene: TRBJ2-3
clone size: .
CDR3 DNA: TGCGCCAGCAGCGGTGGGACTAGCGGGGTTATTCGCACAGATACGCAGTATTTT
CDR3 protein: CASSGGTSGVIRTDTQYF

D gene: .
V gene: TRBV7-2
J gene: TRBJ1-1
clone size: once
CDR3 DNA: TGTGCCAGCAGCCGTCGGGAGGACACTGAAGCTTTCTTT
CDR3 protein: CASSRREDTEAFF

D gene: .
V gene: TRBV7-9
J gene: TRBJ1-4
clone size: .
CDR3 DNA: TGTGCCAGCAGCTTATGGGCAACGGCAAAGGAAAAACTGTTTTTT
CDR3 protein: CASSLWATAKEKLFF

D gene: .
V gene: TRBV29-1
J gene: TRBJ2-3
clone size: .
CDR3 DNA: TGCAGCGTTGCAGGGGTAGGTAGAGATACGCAGTATTTT
CDR3 protein: CSVAGVGRDTQYF

D gene: .
V gene: TRBV28
J gene: TRBJ1-2
clone size: .
CDR3 DNA: TGTGCCAGCAGTCCGACACAGTTTGGCTACACCTTC
CDR3 protein: CASSPTQFGYTF

D gene: .
V gene: TRBV3-1/TRBV3-2
J gene: TRBJ1-4
clone size: .
CDR3 DNA: TGTGCCAGCAGCCAAGATTTCTACCTGTTTTTT
CDR3 protein: CASSQDFYLFF

D gene: .
V gene: TRBV24-1
J gene: TRBJ1-2
clone size: .
CDR3 DNA: TGTGCCACCAGTGATTATGGCCGAGGCTATGGCTACACCTTC
CDR3 protein: CATSDYGRGYGYTF

D gene: TRBD1
V gene: TRBV6-5
J gene: TRBJ1-2
clone size: .
CDR3 DNA: TGTGCCAGCAGTTCCCTATCGACTGGGACAGGGAATGGCTACACCTTC
CDR3 protein: CASSSLSTGTGNGYTF

D gene: .
V gene: TRBV9
J gene: TRBJ1-2
clone size: .
CDR3 DNA: TGTGCCAGCAGCGTAGAACAGGCAACCATGACCTTC
CDR3 protein: CASSVEQATMTF

D gene: .
V gene: TRBV7-8
J gene: TRBJ1-3
clone size: .
CDR3 DNA: TGTGCCAGCAGCACACAGGGCCACTCTGGAAACACCATATATTTT
CDR3 protein: CASSTQGHSGNTIYF

D gene: .
V gene: TRBV9
J gene: TRBJ1-5
clone size: .
CDR3 DNA: TGTGCCAGCAGCGGTACAGGGAATCAGCCCCAGCATTTT
CDR3 protein: CASSGTGNQPQHF

D gene: .
V gene: TRBV30
J gene: TRBJ1-3
clone size: .
CDR3 DNA: TGTGCCTGGGGAGCAGGACAAAGAAACACCATATATTTT
CDR3 protein: CAWGAGQRNTIYF

D gene: .
V gene: TRBV7-4
J gene: TRBJ1-1
clone size: .
CDR3 DNA: TGTGCCAGCAGTTTAGGACAGAACACTGAAGCTTTCTTT
CDR3 protein: CASSLGQNTEAFF

D gene: TRBD1
V gene: TRBV9
J gene: TRBJ1-2
clone size: .
CDR3 DNA: TGTGCCAGCAGCACGACAGGGGGCGCGGGCGGCTACACCTTC
CDR3 protein: CASSTTGGAGGYTF

D gene: .
V gene: TRBV7-9
J gene: TRBJ1-4
clone size: .
CDR3 DNA: TGTGCCAGCAGCTCCCGTGAAAAACTGTTTTTT
CDR3 protein: CASSSREKLFF

D gene: TRBD2
V gene: TRBV6-5
J gene: TRBJ2-7
clone size: .
CDR3 DNA: TGTGCCAGCAGTCCGACTAGCGGCGCGCCCTACGAGCAGTACTTC
CDR3 protein: CASSPTSGAPYEQYF

D gene: .
V gene: TRBV5-6
J gene: TRBJ1-2
clone size: .
CDR3 DNA: TGTGCCAGCAGCTTTAGTTCGGGCTATGGCTACACCTTC
CDR3 protein: CASSFSSGYGYTF

D gene: .
V gene: TRBV18
J gene: TRBJ1-2
clone size: .
CDR3 DNA: TGTGCCAGCTCACCACCGTCGGGGGATGGCTACACCTTC
CDR3 protein: CASSPPSGDGYTF

D gene: TRBD1
V gene: TRBV5-1
J gene: TRBJ1-1
clone size: .
CDR3 DNA: TGCGCCAGCAGCTCAACAGGGGGGAACACTGAAGCTTTCTTT
CDR3 protein: CASSSTGGNTEAFF

D gene: TRBD2
V gene: TRBV5-1
J gene: TRBJ2-3
clone size: .
CDR3 DNA: TGCGCCAGCAGCGCGGGGGGCGAACGCACAGATACGCAGTATTTT
CDR3 protein: CASSAGGERTDTQYF